This TCR beta chain was obtained from a study of T cells in localized non-small cell lung cancer. The germline gives CDR1 KGHSH, CDR2 LQKENI. V lost 2 bases to trimming and J lost 0 bases; unmatched junction nucleotides: 0. CDR3 size: 15 residues. A note on this clone: Its antigen is not known.

Measured with immunoSEQ multiplex PCR; TCRdb has only the in-frame clones, and not every one. The table includes 70,000 to 75,000 clones, around 84% detected once. Findings and caveats of the study: An association was observed between higher blood T cell density and longer overall survival. Adjacent lung tissue had a median about 57 of the top 100 clones found in the tumor. Heterogeneity remains possible because sequencing was limited to only one tumor region.

The sequences come from peripheral blood, collected before any cancer treatment. The receptor's source is a female donor aged 60 or older with stage I lung adenocarcinoma. The gene calls are TRBV18 and TRBJ1-3; TRBD1 matches 8 bases. The CDR3 is CASSPTGGSGNTIYF. The CDR3 coding sequence is TGTGCCAGCTCACCAACAGGGGGCTCTGGAAACACCATATATTTT.